The 32 T cell receptor beta chains listed next were all sequenced from one sample in a study of blood T cell repertoires in COVID-19. Repertoires were generated with immunoSEQ multiplex PCR, while TCRdb's copy carries only in-frame clones and drops some. The sample holds about 160,000 clones, approximately 88% seen once. Sequenced input: peripheral blood. Receptors originate from a woman older than 75 with active or convalescent COVID-19.

J is TRBJ2-7 and V is TRBV7-2, with a tentative D call TRBD1 (7 bases). Trimming took off 5 bases at V and 0 bases at J, with 14 bases between the two ends. The CDR3 has 15 residues. Germline V gives CDR1 SGHTA, CDR2 FQGNSA. The CDR3 coding sequence is TGTGCCAGCAGCACACCAGGGGGGTCCTCCTACGAGCAGTACTTC. Amino acids: CASSTPGGSSYEQYF.

V usage is TRBV18 and J usage is TRBJ2-1; 9 nucleotides align to TRBD1. This CDR3 is 15 amino acids long. Looked up from germline, CDR1 is KGHSH and CDR2 is LQKENI. V was clipped by 3 bases and J by 5 bases; unmatched bases: 5. The CDR3 region is CASSPNRGRNNEQFF. CDR3 coding DNA: TGTGCCAGCTCACCGAACAGGGGGCGCAACAATGAGCAGTTCTTC.

The chain uses TRBV5-1 and TRBJ1-2; D gene uncertain. V lost 2 bases, J lost 0 bases, and 8 bases lay in between. The germline CDR1 and CDR2 sequences are SGHRS and YFSETQ. There are 14 residues in the CDR3. CDR3 in amino acids: CASSFEPSNYGYTF. The CDR3 region has the DNA TGCGCCAGCAGCTTCGAGCCCTCTAACTATGGCTACACCTTC.

The V gene is TRBV9, the J gene TRBJ1-2; D gene unclear. The CDR3 length is 12 residues. V was shortened by 0 bases and J by 8 bases, with 8 bases between the two germline ends. Germline V gene lookup returns CDR1 SGDLS and CDR2 YYNGEE. The CDR3 is CASSVATEGYTF. DNA for the CDR3: TGTGCCAGCAGCGTAGCGACGGAGGGCTACACCTTC.

This sequence joins TRBV6-5 and TRBJ2-3, with 8 bases fitting TRBD2. CDR3 length equals 16 residues. V lost 0 bases and J lost 3; bases outside the gene matches: 5. CDR1 is MNHEY and CDR2 is SVGAGI in the germline V gene. Here the CDR3 reads CASSYSFSGGTDTQYF. CDR3 coding DNA: TGTGCCAGCAGTTACTCGTTTTCGGGGGGGACAGATACGCAGTATTTT.

With regard to this clone: The same CDR3 can be traced to other DNA sequences in this sample. The chain has TRBV7-2 and TRBJ1-2; D not resolved. This CDR3 is built from 13 residues. Trimming removed 5 bases at V and 1 base at J, with 8 bases between. Germline V gene data show CDR1 as SGHTA and CDR2 as FQGNSA. CDR3 DNA sequence: TGTGCCAGCAGCCCCGGGTTTAACTATGGCTACACCTTC. Amino acids: CASSPGFNYGYTF.

The chain couples TRBV27 to TRBJ1-5; 8 bases map to TRBD1. After removal of 7 bases from V and 0 bases from J, the junction contained 17 bases not matched to a gene. The CDR3 has 19 residues. From germline, CDR1 is MNHEY and CDR2 SMNVEV (reference sequence). For the CDR3, the DNA is TGTGCCAGCACTAGGATTCCAGGGGGCCCTGCCCATAGCAATCAGCCCCAGCATTTT. Its protein product is CASTRIPGGPAHSNQPQHF.

In this sample, this clone turned up once. The chain links TRBV11-3 to TRBJ2-7; 11 bases are a match to TRBD2. Germline-derived CDR1 and CDR2 are SGHNT and YENEEA. The CDR3 has 18 amino acids. After removal of 3 bases from V and 2 bases from J, the junction contained 12 bases not matched to a gene. CDR3 sequence: CASSFGSSGGLRPYEQYF. The CDR3 region has the DNA TGTGCCAGCAGCTTTGGGTCTAGCGGGGGGCTCAGGCCCTACGAGCAGTACTTC. Drawing the rest from reference TRBV11-3 and TRBJ2-7, the complete variable domain is EAGVVQSPRYKIIEKKQPVAFWCNPISGHNTLYWYLQNLGQGPELLIRYENEEAVDDSQLPKDRFSAERLKGVDSTLKIQPAELGDSAVYLCASSFGSSGGLRPYEQYFGPGTRLTVT.

This clone was counted only a few times. The gene calls are TRBV3-1 (or the pseudogene TRBV3-2) and TRBJ2-3; TRBD1 matches at 10 bases. The trim removed 4 bases at V and 10 bases at J, leaving 2 bases unmatched. CDR1 and CDR2 from the germline V gene are LGHDT and YNNKEL (reference sequence). The length of the CDR3 is 12 residues. For the CDR3, the DNA is TGTGCCAGCAGCCCCGGGACAGGGGCGCAGTATTTT. The encoded protein is CASSPGTGAQYF.

The gene calls are TRBV5-1 and TRBJ1-1; D unclear. CDR1 is SGHRS and CDR2 is YFSETQ in the germline V gene. CDR3 size: 14 residues. V lost 2 bases to trimming and J lost 9 bases, with 17 bases between them. The CDR3 bases are TGCGCCAGCAGCTTATCCGTCGGCGGCAACAAAGCTTTCTTT. The encoded protein is CASSLSVGGNKAFF.

V gene TRBV18 combines with J gene TRBJ1-2, with D maybe TRBD1 (6 bases). Trimming pared 8 bases from V and 2 bases from J, leaving 15 bases between. CDR1 and CDR2 from the germline V gene are KGHSH and LQKENI. CDR3 size: 14 residues. CDR3 amino acids: CASAEVQGNYGYTF. The CDR3 bases are TGTGCCAGCGCAGAGGTACAGGGAAACTATGGCTACACCTTC.

This chain uses TRBV19 with TRBJ2-3, with 10 positions matching TRBD2. Germline CDR1 and CDR2: LNHDA and SQIVND (reference sequence). V gave up 5 bases and J gave up 6 bases; unmatched junction bases: 11. The CDR3 contains 16 residues. CDR3 bases: TGTGCCAGTAGTGCTCGACTAAGCGGGGGGGGCGATACGCAGTATTTT. The encoded protein is CASSARLSGGGDTQYF.

This clone was detected once. V usage is TRBV3-1 (or the pseudogene TRBV3-2) and J usage is TRBJ1-3, with a possible D match to TRBD1 (5 bases). Germline V gives CDR1 LGHDT, CDR2 YNNKEL (reference sequence). V lost 1 base and J 0 bases, leaving 7 bases between the germline ends. The CDR3 is made up of 15 amino acids. The DNA of the CDR3 is TGTGCCAGCAGCCAAGGGGGCCTCTCTGGAAACACCATATATTTT. It encodes CASSQGGLSGNTIYF.

V gene TRBV4-3 combines with J gene TRBJ2-1, with 8 positions matching TRBD2. Germline assignment: CDR1 LGHNA and CDR2 YSLEER. J gave up 7 bases and V 1 base, and 12 bases lay outside the gene matches. The CDR3 has 17 amino acids. The CDR3 bases are TGCGCCAGCAGCCAAGCGGCGGCGGGGGGCCCGGGTAATGAGCAGTTCTTC. It is translated as CASSQAAAGGPGNEQFF.

As to this clone: Mismatch with germline at one junction end may stem from a read error. The rearrangement uses TRBV6-2 or TRBV6-3 and TRBJ1-5, with TRBD1 matching over 8 bases. This CDR3 has 20 residues. The V gene's germline CDR1 is MNHEY and CDR2 SVGEGT. The CDR3 sequence: CASSNSGDYRGADGNQPQHF. The CDR3 nucleotides are TGTGCCAGCAGTAACTCCGGGGATTACAGGGGGGCGGACGGCAATCAGCCCCAGCATTTT.

V usage is TRBV7-8 and J usage is TRBJ1-1; D might be TRBD1 (6 bases). V was pared by 5 bases and J by 0 bases, with 16 bases between. CDR3 size: 16 residues. CDR1 SGHVS and CDR2 FQNEAQ come from the germline V gene. The CDR3 nucleotides are TGTGCCAGCAGCCTTCGGGACACCCTCATGAACACTGAAGCTTTCTTT. It codes for CASSLRDTLMNTEAFF. Supplemented by reference TRBV7-8 and TRBJ1-1, the full variable domain reads GAGVSQSPRYKVAKRGQDVALRCDPISGHVSLFWYQQALGQGPEFLTYFQNEAQLDKSGLPSDRFFAERPEGSVSTLKIQRTQQEDSAVYLCASSLRDTLMNTEAFFGQGTRLTVV.

The chain combines TRBV19 with TRBJ2-3, with D possibly matching TRBD2 (6 bases). This CDR3 region has 15 residues. The V end lost 4 bases, the J end lost 2 bases, and 13 bases lay between the germline ends. Germline V lookup: CDR1 LNHDA, CDR2 SQIVND (reference sequence). CDR3 protein: CASSTQRLDTDTQYF. As DNA, the CDR3 is TGTGCCAGTAGTACCCAGCGACTAGACACAGATACGCAGTATTTT. Complete variable domain (other parts from reference TRBV19 and TRBJ2-3): DGGITQSPKYLFRKEGQNVTLSCEQNLNHDAMYWYRQDPGQGLRLIYYSQIVNDFQKGDIAEGYSVSREKKESFPLTVTSAQKNPTAFYLCASSTQRLDTDTQYFGPGTRLTVL.

This chain joins TRBV5-1 and TRBJ1-1; TRBD1 might be the D (6 bases). This CDR3 has 14 residues. V lost 5 bases to trimming and J lost 2 bases, with 13 bases between them. CDR1 and CDR2 from the germline V gene are SGHRS and YFSETQ. The DNA for the CDR3 is TGCGCCAGCAGTAAGGACAGCGATAACACTGAAGCTTTCTTT. It translates to CASSKDSDNTEAFF.

The chain uses TRBV2 and TRBJ1-2; 7 bases fit TRBD1. Germline CDR1 SNHLY, CDR2 FYNNEI. V lost 7 bases, J lost 2 bases, and 4 bases stayed unmatched. The CDR3 is 13 amino acids. DNA for the CDR3: TGTGCCAGCATCCCCAGGGGGAACTATGGCTACACCTTC. It is translated as CASIPRGNYGYTF.

The chain joins TRBV4-2 to TRBJ2-7; 8 nucleotides agree with TRBD2. This CDR3 comprises 15 residues. The V gene's germline CDR1 is LGHNA and CDR2 YNFKEQ. V dropped 0 bases and J dropped 3; count of bases not matched to a gene: 4. CDR3 amino acids: CASSQERGTSYEQYF. The CDR3 DNA reads as TGTGCCAGCAGCCAAGAACGGGGGACTAGCTACGAGCAGTACTTC.

This clone was seen many times. The chain employs TRBV11-2 and TRBJ1-1; no firm D call. Germline CDR1 is SGHAT and CDR2 is FQNNGV. With 4 bases removed from V and 11 bases from J, the gap between germline ends came to 23 bases. This CDR3 contains 15 residues. The CDR3 sequence: CASSSPSTRGGRAFF. CDR3 DNA sequence: TGTGCCAGCAGCTCCCCGTCAACCCGAGGTGGAAGGGCTTTCTTT. The complete variable domain, with remaining parts taken from reference TRBV11-2 and TRBJ1-1, reads EAGVAQSPRYKIIEKRQSVAFWCNPISGHATLYWYQQILGQGPKLLIQFQNNGVVDDSQLPKDRFSAERLKGVDSTLKIQPAKLEDSAVYLCASSSPSTRGGRAFFGQGTRLTVV.

CDR3 in amino acids: CASSWTGGIEKLFF. DNA for the CDR3: TGTGCCAGCAGCTGGACAGGGGGTATTGAAAAACTGTTTTTT. The chain links TRBV7-2 to TRBJ1-4; 10 positions match TRBD1. V shed 4 bases and J 7 bases; nucleotides not matched to a gene: 3. From germline, CDR1 is SGHTA and CDR2 FQGNSA. The CDR3 has 14 amino acids.

The genes are TRBV24-1 and TRBJ1-5; D unclear. The CDR3 sequence is 13 residues long. Per germline, CDR1 KGHDR and CDR2 SFDVKD. V shed 3 bases and J shed 3 bases, with 5 bases lying between them. The CDR3 loop is CATSDGSNQPQHF. DNA of the CDR3: TGTGCCACCAGTGATGGCTCCAATCAGCCCCAGCATTTT.

V and J are TRBV4-1 and TRBJ1-2, with D possibly being TRBD1 (6 bases). CDR1 MGHRA and CDR2 YSYEKL come from the germline V gene. The CDR3 has 12 residues. Trimming took off 10 bases at V and 0 bases at J, with 9 bases between the two ends. CDR3 in amino acids: CATQGPNYGYTF. For the CDR3, the DNA is TGCGCCACCCAGGGGCCTAACTATGGCTACACCTTC.

This sequence joins TRBV23-1 and TRBJ2-1; 9 bases map to TRBD2. TRBV23-1 is identified as an open reading frame with a role that is uncertain. This CDR3 region has 17 residues. V lost 3 bases and J lost 10; bases outside the gene matches: 16. The CDR3 nucleotides are TGCGCCAGCAGTCACCCGCCGGGCGGGGGGGCCCGTGGAGAGCAGTTCTTC. Protein product: CASSHPPGGGARGEQFF.

This clone has just a few counts. The genes are TRBV13 and TRBJ2-5; 7 nucleotides align to TRBD1. With 2 bases clipped from V and 2 bases from J, the junction kept 5 bases outside the gene matches. CDR1 is PRHDT, CDR2 FYEKMQ, per germline (reference sequence). The CDR3 spans 15 residues. In DNA form, the CDR3 reads TGTGCCAGCAGCTTAAAGGGGACAGCACAAGAGACCCAGTACTTC. It specifies CASSLKGTAQETQYF.

The V call is TRBV5-5, the J call TRBJ2-5; 7 nucleotides line up with TRBD2. The germline CDR1 and CDR2 sequences are SGHKS and YYEKEE (reference sequence). This CDR3 has 17 residues. Trimming removed 4 bases from V and 5 bases from J; junction bases left unmatched: 17. The CDR3 nucleotides are TGTGCCAGCAGCCGGGGGTCCGGAGGGAGGGCGGTCGAGACCCAGTACTTC. It yields the protein CASSRGSGGRAVETQYF.

The rearrangement uses TRBV6-2 or TRBV6-3 and TRBJ1-6; D gene uncertain. V was clipped by 2 bases and J by 9 bases, with 20 bases between them. The CDR3 totals 17 residues. Looked up from germline, CDR1 is MNHEY and CDR2 is SVGEGT. CDR3 bases: TGTGCCAGCAGTTACCTACAAACAGCAGGAAGAGTTTCACCCCTCCACTTT. Encoded protein: CASSYLQTAGRVSPLHF.

The J gene is TRBJ1-2, the V gene TRBV12-3 or TRBV12-4; unclear D gene. Trimming took off 2 bases at V and 2 bases at J, with 6 bases between the two ends. This CDR3 has 13 residues. CDR3 nucleotides: TGTGCCAGCAGTTTATGGAGAAACTATGGCTACACCTTC. This sequence encodes CASSLWRNYGYTF.

The J gene is TRBJ2-2, the V gene TRBV5-1; D perhaps matches TRBD1 (6 bases). Trimming cost V 5 bases and J 4 bases, with 15 bases left between them. This CDR3 region has 15 residues. Germline CDR1 is SGHRS and CDR2 is YFSETQ. DNA for the CDR3: TGCGCCAGCAGTATACAGGGTCGGGGCACCGGGGAGCTGTTTTTT. Translation: CASSIQGRGTGELFF.

The genes are TRBV19 and TRBJ1-2; 10 bases are shared with TRBD1. The ends lost 5 bases at V and 5 bases at J; junction bases unmatched: 5. CDR3 length: 14 amino acids. From germline, CDR1 is LNHDA and CDR2 SQIVND (reference sequence). CDR3 in DNA: TGTGCCAGTAGTGATCAGGGACAGGGGTATGGCTACACCTTC. This sequence encodes CASSDQGQGYGYTF.

The chain couples TRBV27 to TRBJ1-2, with 7 nucleotides matching TRBD1. V gave up 3 bases and J gave up 2 bases; unmatched junction bases: 3. The CDR3 consists of 14 residues. The germline CDR1 and CDR2 sequences are MNHEY and SMNVEV (reference sequence). CDR3 coding DNA: TGTGCCAGCAGTTTTTCGACAGGGAACTATGGCTACACCTTC. Translation: CASSFSTGNYGYTF.